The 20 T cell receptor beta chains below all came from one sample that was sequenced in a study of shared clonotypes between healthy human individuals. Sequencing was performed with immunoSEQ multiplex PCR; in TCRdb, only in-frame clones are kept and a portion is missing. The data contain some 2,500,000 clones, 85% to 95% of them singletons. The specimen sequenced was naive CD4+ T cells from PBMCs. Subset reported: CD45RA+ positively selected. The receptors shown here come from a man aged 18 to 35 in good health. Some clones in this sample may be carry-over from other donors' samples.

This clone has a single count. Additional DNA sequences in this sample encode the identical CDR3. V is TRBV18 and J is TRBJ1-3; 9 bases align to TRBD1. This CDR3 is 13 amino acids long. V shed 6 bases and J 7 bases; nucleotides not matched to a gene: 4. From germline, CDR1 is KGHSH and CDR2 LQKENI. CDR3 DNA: TGTGCCAGCTCCCCAGACAGGGGGAACACCATATATTTT. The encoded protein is CASSPDRGNTIYF. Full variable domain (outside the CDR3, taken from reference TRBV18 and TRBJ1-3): NAGVMQNPRHLVRRRGQEARLRCSPMKGHSHVYWYRQLPEEGLKFMVYLQKENIIDESGMPKERFSAEFPKEGPSILRIQQVVRGDSAAYFCASSPDRGNTIYFGEGSWLTVV.

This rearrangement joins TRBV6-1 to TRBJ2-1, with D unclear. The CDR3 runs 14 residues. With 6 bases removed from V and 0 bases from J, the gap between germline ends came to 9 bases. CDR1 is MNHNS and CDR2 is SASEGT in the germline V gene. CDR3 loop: CASRAVFSYNEQFF. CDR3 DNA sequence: TGTGCCAGCAGAGCAGTCTTCTCCTACAATGAGCAGTTCTTC.

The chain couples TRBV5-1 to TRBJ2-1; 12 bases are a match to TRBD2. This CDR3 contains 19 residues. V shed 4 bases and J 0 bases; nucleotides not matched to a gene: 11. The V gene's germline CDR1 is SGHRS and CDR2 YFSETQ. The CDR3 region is CASSRVAGLAGSSYNEQFF. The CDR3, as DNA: TGCGCCAGCAGCCGCGTCGCCGGACTAGCGGGGAGCTCCTACAATGAGCAGTTCTTC. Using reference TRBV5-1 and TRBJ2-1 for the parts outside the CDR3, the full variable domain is KAGVTQTPRYLIKTRGQQVTLSCSPISGHRSVSWYQQTPGQGLQFLFEYFSETQRNKGNFPGRFSGRQFSNSRSEMNVSTLELGDSALYLCASSRVAGLAGSSYNEQFFGPGTRLTVL.

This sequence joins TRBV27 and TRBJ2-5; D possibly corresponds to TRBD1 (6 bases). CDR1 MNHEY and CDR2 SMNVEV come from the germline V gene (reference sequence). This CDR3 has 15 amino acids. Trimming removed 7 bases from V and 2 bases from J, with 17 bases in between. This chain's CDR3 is CASTKGVDIQETQYF. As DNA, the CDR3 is TGTGCCAGCACTAAGGGGGTTGATATACAAGAGACCCAGTACTTC.

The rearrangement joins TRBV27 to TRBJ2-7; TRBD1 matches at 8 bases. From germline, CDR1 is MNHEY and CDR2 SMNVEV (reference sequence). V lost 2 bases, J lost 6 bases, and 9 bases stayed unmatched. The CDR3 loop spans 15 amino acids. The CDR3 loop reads CASSLNQGAWGEQYF. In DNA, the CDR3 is TGTGCCAGCAGTTTAAACCAGGGGGCCTGGGGCGAGCAGTACTTC.

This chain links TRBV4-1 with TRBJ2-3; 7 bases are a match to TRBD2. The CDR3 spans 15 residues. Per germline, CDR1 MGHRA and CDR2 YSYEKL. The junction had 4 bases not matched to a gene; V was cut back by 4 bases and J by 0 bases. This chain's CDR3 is CASSRPSGSTDTQYF. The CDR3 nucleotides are TGCGCCAGCAGCCGTCCTAGCGGTAGCACAGATACGCAGTATTTT.

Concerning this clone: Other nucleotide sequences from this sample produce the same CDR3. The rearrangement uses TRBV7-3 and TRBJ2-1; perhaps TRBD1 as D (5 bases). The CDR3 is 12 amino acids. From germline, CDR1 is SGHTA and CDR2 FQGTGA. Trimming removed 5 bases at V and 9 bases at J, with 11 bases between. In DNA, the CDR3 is TGTGCCAGCAGCCGCGGAAGGGGTGAGCAGTTCTTC. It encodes CASSRGRGEQFF. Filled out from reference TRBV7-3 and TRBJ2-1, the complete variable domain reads GAGVSQTPSNKVTEKGKYVELRCDPISGHTALYWYRQSLGQGPEFLIYFQGTGAADDSGLPNDRFFAVRPEGSVSTLKIQRTERGDSAVYLCASSRGRGEQFFGPGTRLTVL.

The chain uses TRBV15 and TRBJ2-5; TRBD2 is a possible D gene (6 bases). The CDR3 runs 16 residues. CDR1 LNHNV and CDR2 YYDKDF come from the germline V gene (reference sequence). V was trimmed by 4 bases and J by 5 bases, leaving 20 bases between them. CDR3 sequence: CATSTDRAWSGETQYF. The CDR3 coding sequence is TGTGCCACCAGCACCGATCGGGCGTGGAGCGGGGAGACCCAGTACTTC.

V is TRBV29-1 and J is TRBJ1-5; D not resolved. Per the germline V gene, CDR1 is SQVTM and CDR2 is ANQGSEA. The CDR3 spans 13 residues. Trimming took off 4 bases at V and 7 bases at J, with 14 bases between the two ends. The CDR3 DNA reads TGCAGCGTTGTTCTGGCTTTGGGCCAGCCCCAGCATTTT. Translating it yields CSVVLALGQPQHF.

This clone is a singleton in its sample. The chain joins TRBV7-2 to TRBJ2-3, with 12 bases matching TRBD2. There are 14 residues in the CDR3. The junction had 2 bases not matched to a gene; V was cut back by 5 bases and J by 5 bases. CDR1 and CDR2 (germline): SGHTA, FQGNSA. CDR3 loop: CASSTGLAGDTQYF. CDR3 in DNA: TGTGCCAGCAGCACGGGACTAGCGGGAGATACGCAGTATTTT.

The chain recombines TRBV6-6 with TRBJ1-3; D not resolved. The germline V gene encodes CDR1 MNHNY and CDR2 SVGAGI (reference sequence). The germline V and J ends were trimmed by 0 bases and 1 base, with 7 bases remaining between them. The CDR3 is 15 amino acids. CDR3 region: CASSYSGRSGNTIYF. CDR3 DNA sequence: TGTGCCAGCAGTTACTCCGGTAGATCTGGAAACACCATATATTTT.

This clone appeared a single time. DNA of the CDR3: TGTGCCAGCAGCCCCGGTGGGATGGCCAAAAACATTCAGTACTTC. Translated, it gives CASSPGGMAKNIQYF. The rearrangement uses TRBV6-5 and TRBJ2-4; no firm D call. Germline V gene data show CDR1 as MNHEY and CDR2 as SVGAGI. V was cut by 6 bases and J by 1 base, with 13 bases left in between. The CDR3 spans 15 residues.

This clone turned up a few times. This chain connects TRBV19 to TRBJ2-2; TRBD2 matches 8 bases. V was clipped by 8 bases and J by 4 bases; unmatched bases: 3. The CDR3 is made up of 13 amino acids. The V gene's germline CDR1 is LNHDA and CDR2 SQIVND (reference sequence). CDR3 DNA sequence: TGTGCCAGTGTGGCGGGAGGCACCGGGGAGCTGTTTTTT. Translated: CASVAGGTGELFF. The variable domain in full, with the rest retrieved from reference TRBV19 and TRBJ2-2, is DGGITQSPKYLFRKEGQNVTLSCEQNLNHDAMYWYRQDPGQGLRLIYYSQIVNDFQKGDIAEGYSVSREKKESFPLTVTSAQKNPTAFYLCASVAGGTGELFFGEGSRLTVL.

CDR3 sequence (DNA): TGTGCCAGCAGCTTAGCGGGTCTGGGGTTGAACACTGAAGCTTTCTTT. This translates into CASSLAGLGLNTEAFF. This chain joins TRBV7-9 and TRBJ1-1; D unresolved. The CDR3 runs 16 residues. V dropped 0 bases and J dropped 0 bases, with 11 bases sitting between them. Germline-derived CDR1 and CDR2 are SEHNR and FQNEAQ (reference sequence).

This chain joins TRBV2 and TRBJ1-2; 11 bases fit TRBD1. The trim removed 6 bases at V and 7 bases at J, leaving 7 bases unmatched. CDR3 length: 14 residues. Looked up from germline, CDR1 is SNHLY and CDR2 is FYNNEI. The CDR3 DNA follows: TGTGCCAGCAGGCAAGAGGGGACAGGGGGTGGCTACACCTTC. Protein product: CASRQEGTGGGYTF.

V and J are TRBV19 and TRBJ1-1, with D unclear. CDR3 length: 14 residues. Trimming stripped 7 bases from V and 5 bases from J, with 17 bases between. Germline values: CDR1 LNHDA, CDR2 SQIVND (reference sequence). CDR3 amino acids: CASTSDGYWTEAFF. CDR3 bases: TGTGCCAGTACCTCAGATGGGTATTGGACTGAAGCTTTCTTT.

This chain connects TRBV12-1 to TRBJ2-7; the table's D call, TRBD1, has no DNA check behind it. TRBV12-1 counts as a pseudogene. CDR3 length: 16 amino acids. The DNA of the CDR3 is TGTGCCAGCAGCTTTGACCGGGACACACTAACCTACGAGCAGTACTTC. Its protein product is CASSFDRDTLTYEQYF.

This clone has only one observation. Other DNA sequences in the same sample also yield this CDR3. The CDR3 reads CASSFGTAYNEQFF. As DNA, the CDR3 is TGTGCCAGCAGCTTCGGGACAGCCTACAATGAGCAGTTCTTC. The chain combines TRBV11-3 with TRBJ2-1; 7 bases line up with TRBD1. The V and J ends lost 3 bases and 2 bases, in that order; junction bases with no gene match: 1. The CDR3 extends over 14 amino acids. CDR1 is SGHNT, CDR2 YENEEA, per germline. The full variable domain, its missing parts supplied by reference TRBV11-3 and TRBJ2-1, is EAGVVQSPRYKIIEKKQPVAFWCNPISGHNTLYWYLQNLGQGPELLIRYENEEAVDDSQLPKDRFSAERLKGVDSTLKIQPAELGDSAVYLCASSFGTAYNEQFFGPGTRLTVL.

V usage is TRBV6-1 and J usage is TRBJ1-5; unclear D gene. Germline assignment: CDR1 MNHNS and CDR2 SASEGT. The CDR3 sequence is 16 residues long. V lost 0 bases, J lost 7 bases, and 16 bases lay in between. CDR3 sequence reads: CASSEALPTTRQPQHF. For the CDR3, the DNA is TGTGCCAGCAGTGAAGCTTTGCCGACGACGCGGCAGCCCCAGCATTTT.

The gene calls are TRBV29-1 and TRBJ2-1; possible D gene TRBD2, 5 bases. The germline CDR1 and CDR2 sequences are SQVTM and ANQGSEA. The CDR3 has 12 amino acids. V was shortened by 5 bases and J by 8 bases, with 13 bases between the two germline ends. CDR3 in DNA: TGCAGCGTTAACCCTGGAGGTGATGAGCAGTTCTTC. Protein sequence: CSVNPGGDEQFF.